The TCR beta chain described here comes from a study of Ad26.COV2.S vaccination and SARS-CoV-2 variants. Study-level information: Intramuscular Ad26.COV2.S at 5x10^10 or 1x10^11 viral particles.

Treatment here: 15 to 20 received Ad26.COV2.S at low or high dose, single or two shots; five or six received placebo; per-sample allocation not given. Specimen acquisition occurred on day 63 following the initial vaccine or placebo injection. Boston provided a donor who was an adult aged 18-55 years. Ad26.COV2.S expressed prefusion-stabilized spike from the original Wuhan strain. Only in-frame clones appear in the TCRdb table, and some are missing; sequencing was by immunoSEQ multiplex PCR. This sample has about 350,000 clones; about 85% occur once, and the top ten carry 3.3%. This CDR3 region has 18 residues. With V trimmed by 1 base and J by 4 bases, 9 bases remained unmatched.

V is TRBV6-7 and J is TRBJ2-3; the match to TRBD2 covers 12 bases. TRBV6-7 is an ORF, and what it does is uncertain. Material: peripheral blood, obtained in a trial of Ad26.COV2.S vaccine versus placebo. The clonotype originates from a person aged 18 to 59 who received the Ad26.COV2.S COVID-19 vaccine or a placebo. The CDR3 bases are TGTGCCAGCAGTTACTGGGCTAGCGGGGGGGCCGCTGCAGATACGCAGTATTTT. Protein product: CASSYWASGGAAADTQYF.